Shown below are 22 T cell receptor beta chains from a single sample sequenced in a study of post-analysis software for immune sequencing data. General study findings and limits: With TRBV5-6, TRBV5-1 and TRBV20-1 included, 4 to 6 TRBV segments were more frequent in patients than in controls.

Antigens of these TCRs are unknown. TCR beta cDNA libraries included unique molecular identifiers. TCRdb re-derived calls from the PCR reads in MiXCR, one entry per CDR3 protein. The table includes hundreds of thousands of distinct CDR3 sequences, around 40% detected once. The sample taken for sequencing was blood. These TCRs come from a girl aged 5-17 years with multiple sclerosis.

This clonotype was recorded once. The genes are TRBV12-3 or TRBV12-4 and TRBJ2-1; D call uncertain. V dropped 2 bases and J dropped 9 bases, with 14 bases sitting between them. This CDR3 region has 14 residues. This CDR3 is CASSLRPHPGEQFF. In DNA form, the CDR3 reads TGTGCCAGCAGTTTACGCCCTCACCCGGGTGAGCAGTTCTTC.

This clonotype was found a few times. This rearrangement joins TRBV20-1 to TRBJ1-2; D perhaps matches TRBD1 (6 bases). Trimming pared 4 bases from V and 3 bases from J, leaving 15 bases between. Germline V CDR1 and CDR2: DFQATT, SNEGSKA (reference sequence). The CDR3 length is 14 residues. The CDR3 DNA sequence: TGCAGTGCTACCAAAGGGGGGGCTGACTATGGCTACACCTTC. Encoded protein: CSATKGGADYGYTF.

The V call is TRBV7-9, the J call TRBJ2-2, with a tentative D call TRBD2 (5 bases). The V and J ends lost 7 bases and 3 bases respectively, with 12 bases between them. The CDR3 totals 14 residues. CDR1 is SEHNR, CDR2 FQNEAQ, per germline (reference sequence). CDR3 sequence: CASTRLTDTGELFF. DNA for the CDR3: TGTGCCAGCACTCGACTAACGGACACCGGGGAGCTGTTTTTT.

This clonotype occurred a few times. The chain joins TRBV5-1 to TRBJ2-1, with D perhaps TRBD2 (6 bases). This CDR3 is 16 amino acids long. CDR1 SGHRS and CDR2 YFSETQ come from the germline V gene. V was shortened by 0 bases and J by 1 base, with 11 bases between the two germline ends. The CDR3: CASSLDGAGSYNEQFF. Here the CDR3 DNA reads TGCGCCAGCAGCTTGGATGGGGCGGGATCCTACAATGAGCAGTTCTTC.

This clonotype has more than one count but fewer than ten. CDR3 protein: CASSQVLAGAGGEQYF. CDR3 DNA sequence: TGTGCCAGCAGCCAGGTACTAGCGGGAGCCGGGGGAGAGCAGTACTTC. The chain has TRBV3-1 and TRBJ2-7; 11 positions agree with TRBD2. The CDR3 spans 16 residues. V trimming: 3 bases; J trimming: 7 bases; junction bases outside the gene matches: 11. The germline gives CDR1 LGHDT, CDR2 YNNKEL (reference sequence).

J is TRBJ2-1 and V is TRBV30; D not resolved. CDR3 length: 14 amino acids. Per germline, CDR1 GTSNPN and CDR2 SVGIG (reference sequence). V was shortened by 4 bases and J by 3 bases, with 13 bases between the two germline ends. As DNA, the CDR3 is TGTGCCTGGATAAAGACGGGTGGCTACAATGAGCAGTTCTTC. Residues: CAWIKTGGYNEQFF.

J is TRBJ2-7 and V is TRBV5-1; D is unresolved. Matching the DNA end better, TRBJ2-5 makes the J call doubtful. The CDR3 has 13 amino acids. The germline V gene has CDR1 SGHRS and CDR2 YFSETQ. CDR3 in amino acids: CASSLDSTETQYF. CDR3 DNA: TGCGCCAGCAGCTTGGATAGTACAGAGACCCAGTACTTC.

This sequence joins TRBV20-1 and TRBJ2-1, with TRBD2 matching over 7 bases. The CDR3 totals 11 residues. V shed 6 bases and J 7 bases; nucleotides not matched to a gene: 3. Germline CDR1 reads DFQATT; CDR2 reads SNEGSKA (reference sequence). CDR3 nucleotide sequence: TGCAGTGCGCGGGGGTCGAATGAGCAGTTCTTC. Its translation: CSARGSNEQFF.

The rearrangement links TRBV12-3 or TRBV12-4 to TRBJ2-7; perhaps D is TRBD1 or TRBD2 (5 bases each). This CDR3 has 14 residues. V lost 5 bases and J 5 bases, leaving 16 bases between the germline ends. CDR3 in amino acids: CASSSPMGVDEQYF. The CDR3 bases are TGTGCCAGCAGTAGTCCAATGGGGGTTGACGAGCAGTACTTC.

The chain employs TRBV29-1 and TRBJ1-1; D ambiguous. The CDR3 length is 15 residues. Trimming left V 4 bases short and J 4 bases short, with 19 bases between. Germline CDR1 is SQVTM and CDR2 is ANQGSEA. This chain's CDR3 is CSVALEGAGSTEAFF. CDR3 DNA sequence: TGCAGCGTTGCCTTAGAGGGAGCGGGGAGCACTGAAGCTTTCTTT.

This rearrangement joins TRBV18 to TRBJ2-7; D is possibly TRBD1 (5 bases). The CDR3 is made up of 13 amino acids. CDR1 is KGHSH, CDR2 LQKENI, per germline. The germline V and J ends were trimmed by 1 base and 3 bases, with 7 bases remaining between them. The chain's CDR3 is CASSPRTNYEQYF. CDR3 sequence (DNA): TGTGCCAGCTCACCACGGACAAACTACGAGCAGTACTTC.

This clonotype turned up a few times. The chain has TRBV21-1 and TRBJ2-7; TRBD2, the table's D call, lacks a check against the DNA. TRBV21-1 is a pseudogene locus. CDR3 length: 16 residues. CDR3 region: CASSKAGSGSLDEQYF. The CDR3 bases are TGTGCCAGCAGCAAAGCGGGTAGCGGGAGTTTGGACGAGCAGTACTTC.

The CDR3 spells CSARDSRRLGNYGYTF. CDR3 DNA: TGCAGTGCTAGAGATTCTAGACGGCTCGGGAACTATGGCTACACCTTC. This sequence joins TRBV20-1 and TRBJ1-2; no clear D. CDR3 size: 16 residues. CDR1 and CDR2 (germline): DFQATT, SNEGSKA (reference sequence). V was pared by 0 bases and J by 2 bases, with 16 bases between.

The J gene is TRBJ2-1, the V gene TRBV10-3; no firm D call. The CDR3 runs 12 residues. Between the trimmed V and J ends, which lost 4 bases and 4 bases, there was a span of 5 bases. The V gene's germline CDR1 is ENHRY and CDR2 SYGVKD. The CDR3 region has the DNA TGTGCCATCAGTGCGGAGTACAATGAGCAGTTCTTC. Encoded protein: CAISAEYNEQFF.

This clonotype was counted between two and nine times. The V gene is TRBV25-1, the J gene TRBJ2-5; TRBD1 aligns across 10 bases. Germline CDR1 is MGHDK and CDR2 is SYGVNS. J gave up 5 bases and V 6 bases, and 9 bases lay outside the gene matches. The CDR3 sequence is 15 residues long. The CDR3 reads CASSVRDRGRETQYF. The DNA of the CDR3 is TGTGCCAGCAGCGTCCGAGACAGGGGGCGGGAGACCCAGTACTTC.

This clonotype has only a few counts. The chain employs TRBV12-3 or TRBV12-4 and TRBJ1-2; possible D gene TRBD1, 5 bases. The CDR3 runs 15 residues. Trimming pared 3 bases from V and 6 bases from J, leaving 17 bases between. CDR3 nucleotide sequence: TGTGCCAGCAGTTTGGGGCATAACGGGGGAAATGGCTACACCTTC. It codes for CASSLGHNGGNGYTF.

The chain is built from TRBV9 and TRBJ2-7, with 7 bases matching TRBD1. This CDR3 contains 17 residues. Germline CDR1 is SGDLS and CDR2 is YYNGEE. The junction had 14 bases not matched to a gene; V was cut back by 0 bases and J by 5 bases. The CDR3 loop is CASSVGHLEDRPDEQYF. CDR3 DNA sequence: TGTGCCAGCAGCGTAGGCCACCTGGAGGACAGGCCTGACGAGCAGTACTTC.

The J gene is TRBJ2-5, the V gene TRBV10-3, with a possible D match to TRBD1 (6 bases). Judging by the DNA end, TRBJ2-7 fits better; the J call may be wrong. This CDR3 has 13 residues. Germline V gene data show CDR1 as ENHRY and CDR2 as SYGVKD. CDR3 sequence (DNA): TGTGCCATCGGAACAGGGTTTGACTACGAGCAGTACTTC. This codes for CAIGTGFDYEQYF.

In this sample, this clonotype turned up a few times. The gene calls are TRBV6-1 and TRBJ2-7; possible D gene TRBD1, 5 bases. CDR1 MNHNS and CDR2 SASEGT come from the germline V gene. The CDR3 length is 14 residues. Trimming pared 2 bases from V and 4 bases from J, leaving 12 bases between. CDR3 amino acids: CASSENRKGYEQYF. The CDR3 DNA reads TGTGCCAGCAGTGAAAACAGGAAAGGGTACGAGCAGTACTTC.

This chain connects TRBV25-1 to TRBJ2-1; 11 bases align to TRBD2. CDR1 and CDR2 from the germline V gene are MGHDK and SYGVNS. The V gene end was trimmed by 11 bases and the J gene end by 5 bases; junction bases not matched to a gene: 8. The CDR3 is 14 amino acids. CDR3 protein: CARNLAGGHNEQFF. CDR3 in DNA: TGTGCCCGCAACCTAGCGGGAGGCCACAATGAGCAGTTCTTC.

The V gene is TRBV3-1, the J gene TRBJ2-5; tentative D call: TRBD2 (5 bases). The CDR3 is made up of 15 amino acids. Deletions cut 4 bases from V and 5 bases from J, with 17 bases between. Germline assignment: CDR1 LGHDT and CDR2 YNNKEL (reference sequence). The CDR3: CASSLLGADPETQYF. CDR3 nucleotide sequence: TGTGCCAGCAGCCTCCTGGGAGCGGACCCGGAGACCCAGTACTTC.

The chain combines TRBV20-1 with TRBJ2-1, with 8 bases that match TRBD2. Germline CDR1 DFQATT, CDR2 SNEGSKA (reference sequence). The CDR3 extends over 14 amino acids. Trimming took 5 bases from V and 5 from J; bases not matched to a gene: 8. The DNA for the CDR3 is TGCAGTGCTCCTGATCGGCGGGAGGACAATGAGCAGTTCTTC. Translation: CSAPDRREDNEQFF.